Following are 22 T cell receptor beta chains from one sample sequenced in a study of OX40 agonist ivuxolimab in advanced cancers. Generated by immunoSEQ multiplex PCR, the TCRdb table keeps only in-frame clones and is missing some. The sample records tens of thousands of clones, roughly four fifths being singletons. Sequencing was performed on CD4+ or CD8+ T cells sorted from blood, taken in a trial of the OX40 agonist ivuxolimab. The source is an adult with an advanced solid tumor such as melanoma, head and neck, liver or kidney cancer.

This rearrangement joins TRBV19 to TRBJ1-4, with a possible D match to TRBD1 (5 bases). The CDR3 length is 15 residues. V lost 4 bases and J lost 6, with 15 bases in between. CDR1 and CDR2 from the germline V gene are LNHDA and SQIVND (reference sequence). CDR3 protein: CASSKAAAGDEKLFF. The DNA for the CDR3 is TGTGCCAGTAGTAAGGCGGCGGCGGGGGATGAAAAACTGTTTTTT.

The chain recombines TRBV18 with TRBJ1-5; D is uncertain. This CDR3 contains 14 residues. Germline V gene data show CDR1 as KGHSH and CDR2 as LQKENI. The V gene lost 2 bases and the J gene lost 3 bases, with 8 bases spanning the gap. The CDR3 spells CASSPLSDNQPQHF. CDR3 in DNA: TGTGCCAGCTCACCATTGTCAGACAATCAGCCCCAGCATTTT.

The genes are TRBV7-2 and TRBJ2-7, with D perhaps TRBD1 (5 bases). Trimming left V 4 bases short and J 2 bases short, with 9 bases between. The germline CDR1 and CDR2 sequences are SGHTA and FQGNSA. The CDR3 covers 13 residues. For the CDR3, the DNA is TGTGCCAGCAGCTCGAGGACAACCTACGAGCAGTACTTC. Its translation: CASSSRTTYEQYF.

The V and J genes are TRBV19 and TRBJ2-3; possible D gene TRBD1, 5 bases. This CDR3 region has 13 residues. V gave up 7 bases and J gave up 5 bases, with 13 bases separating them. The V gene's germline CDR1 is LNHDA and CDR2 SQIVND (reference sequence). DNA of the CDR3: TGTGCCAGTAACAACAGGTGGGGAGATACGCAGTATTTT. It translates to CASNNRWGDTQYF.

This chain uses TRBV11-2 with TRBJ1-2, with 7 nucleotides matching TRBD1. The V and J ends lost 3 bases and 3 bases, in that order; junction bases with no gene match: 4. CDR3 length: 14 residues. Germline V gives CDR1 SGHAT, CDR2 FQNNGV. The CDR3 loop is CASSFERGHYGYTF. As DNA, the CDR3 is TGTGCCAGCAGCTTCGAAAGGGGGCACTATGGCTACACCTTC.

This clone was seen just once. The rearrangement links TRBV6-1 to TRBJ1-4; D gene uncertain. Between the trimmed V and J ends, which lost 5 bases and 7 bases, there was a span of 14 bases. There are 14 residues in the CDR3. Germline assignment: CDR1 MNHNS and CDR2 SASEGT. CDR3 DNA: TGTGCCAGCAGTTCCAAGGTCTCGGGTGAAAAACTGTTTTTT. Protein: CASSSKVSGEKLFF.

The V gene is TRBV18, the J gene TRBJ2-7; no clear D. V lost 2 bases to trimming and J lost 5 bases, with 13 bases between them. This CDR3 is 14 amino acids long. Germline values: CDR1 KGHSH, CDR2 LQKENI. CDR3 nucleotide sequence: TGTGCCAGCTCACCAGGGTCCTGGGCGAACGAGCAGTACTTC. It specifies CASSPGSWANEQYF.

This clone was seen more than once but under ten times. This sequence joins TRBV19 and TRBJ1-2, with D possibly matching TRBD1 (5 bases). V lost 5 bases to trimming and J lost 4 bases, with 11 bases between them. CDR1 is LNHDA and CDR2 is SQIVND in the germline V gene (reference sequence). The CDR3 totals 13 residues. The CDR3: CASSPDTTYGYTF. CDR3 bases: TGTGCCAGTAGTCCGGACACCACCTATGGCTACACCTTC.

The chain has TRBV15 and TRBJ2-3; the D is unclear. CDR1 and CDR2 from the germline V gene are LNHNV and YYDKDF (reference sequence). CDR3 size: 13 residues. The V gene lost 5 bases and the J gene lost 5 bases, with 11 bases spanning the gap. For the CDR3, the DNA is TGTGCCACCAGCGTAAGGCAAGGAGATACGCAGTATTTT. Amino acids: CATSVRQGDTQYF. Drawing the rest from reference TRBV15 and TRBJ2-3, the complete variable domain is DAMVIQNPRYQVTQFGKPVTLSCSQTLNHNVMYWYQQKSSQAPKLLFHYYDKDFNNEADTPDNFQSRRPNTSFCFLDIRSPGLGDTAMYLCATSVRQGDTQYFGPGTRLTVL.

The rearrangement uses TRBV19 and TRBJ1-5; the D gene is possibly TRBD1 (5 bases). The CDR3 spans 16 residues. V was clipped by 3 bases and J by 3 bases, with 15 bases between them. Germline values: CDR1 LNHDA, CDR2 SQIVND (reference sequence). The CDR3, as DNA: TGTGCCAGTAGTATCAAGTCGGGGGGTCCCAATCAGCCCCAGCATTTT. It is translated as CASSIKSGGPNQPQHF.

This chain links TRBV19 with TRBJ1-4; TRBD1 aligns across 7 bases. The CDR3 is 17 amino acids. Looked up from germline, CDR1 is LNHDA and CDR2 is SQIVND (reference sequence). J was trimmed by 0 bases and V by 5 bases; bases with no gene match: 9. In DNA, the CDR3 is TGTGCCAGTAGTCACCGACAGGGAAAAGCAACTAATGAAAAACTGTTTTTT. Protein product: CASSHRQGKATNEKLFF.

Regarding this clone: This sample includes further DNA sequences coding for the same CDR3. The chain recombines TRBV18 with TRBJ2-6; D is uncertain. V was shortened by 3 bases and J by 4 bases, with 10 bases between the two germline ends. Germline V CDR1 and CDR2: KGHSH, LQKENI. The CDR3 loop spans 15 amino acids. Written as DNA, the CDR3 is TGTGCCAGCTCACCTCCCGGTAGGGGGGCCAACGTCCTGACTTTC. Translated: CASSPPGRGANVLTF.

The chain is built from TRBV5-1 and TRBJ2-3, with D perhaps assigned TRBD1 or TRBD2 (6 bases each). The CDR3 length is 15 residues. V lost 5 bases and J 4 bases, leaving 17 bases between the germline ends. Germline V gives CDR1 SGHRS, CDR2 YFSETQ. The CDR3 protein is CASSSSQGGADTQYF. The CDR3, as DNA: TGCGCCAGCAGTAGCTCACAGGGAGGCGCAGATACGCAGTATTTT.

The chain uses TRBV27 and TRBJ1-6, with D tentatively TRBD1 (6 bases). Germline CDR1 reads MNHEY; CDR2 reads SMNVEV (reference sequence). This CDR3 region has 13 residues. V lost 4 bases, J lost 12 bases, and 13 bases lay in between. CDR3: CASSSQGSGPLHF. The DNA for the CDR3 is TGTGCCAGCAGTTCGCAGGGGTCGGGACCCCTCCACTTT.

The gene calls are TRBV5-6 and TRBJ2-5, with no clear D. From germline, CDR1 is SGHDT and CDR2 YYEEEE. CDR3 length: 13 amino acids. V lost 4 bases and J 5 bases, leaving 12 bases between the germline ends. Written as DNA, the CDR3 is TGTGCCAGCAGCCTATCTTATAGGGAGACCCAGTACTTC. This sequence encodes CASSLSYRETQYF.

This chain links TRBV5-6 with TRBJ2-2; maybe TRBD2 (6 bases). Per the germline V gene, CDR1 is SGHDT and CDR2 is YYEEEE. The CDR3 length is 16 residues. V lost 4 bases and J lost 1, with 14 bases in between. CDR3 nucleotide sequence: TGTGCCAGCAGCACTTTGGCGGGGAGGAACACCGGGGAGCTGTTTTTT. It translates to CASSTLAGRNTGELFF.

The chain recombines TRBV5-1 with TRBJ1-1; D perhaps matches TRBD1 (5 bases). CDR1 and CDR2 from the germline V gene are SGHRS and YFSETQ. Trimming shortened V by 7 bases and J by 0 bases, and 13 bases separated the two germline ends. This CDR3 region has 14 residues. The DNA of the CDR3 is TGCGCCAGCGGTAGGGGCTCCTTGAACACTGAAGCTTTCTTT. This gives the protein CASGRGSLNTEAFF.

The V call is TRBV9, the J call TRBJ2-1; TRBD2 aligns across 10 bases. Trimming at V came to 0 bases and at J to 3 bases, leaving 9 bases not matched to a gene. Germline lookup yields CDR1 SGDLS and CDR2 YYNGEE. This CDR3 spans 18 amino acids. The CDR3 sequence is CASSVVLAGVEGYNEQFF. Written as DNA, the CDR3 is TGTGCCAGCAGCGTAGTTCTAGCGGGGGTGGAGGGCTACAATGAGCAGTTCTTC.

V gene TRBV4-1 combines with J gene TRBJ1-1; TRBD1 is a possible D gene (5 bases). Trimming removed 4 bases from V and 0 bases from J, with 12 bases in between. The germline gives CDR1 MGHRA, CDR2 YSYEKL. The CDR3 consists of 15 residues. CDR3 amino acids: CASSPSGRVNTEAFF. The CDR3 DNA reads as TGCGCCAGCAGCCCCAGTGGCAGGGTGAACACTGAAGCTTTCTTT.

V and J are TRBV6-1 and TRBJ1-4; the D gene is possibly TRBD1 (5 bases). CDR3 size: 14 residues. V was cut by 6 bases and J by 8 bases, with 16 bases left in between. Germline loops: CDR1 MNHNS, CDR2 SASEGT. CDR3 in amino acids: CASSHGAPGEKLFF. Here the CDR3 DNA reads TGTGCCAGCAGCCACGGAGCCCCAGGGGAAAAACTGTTTTTT.

The J gene is TRBJ1-2, the V gene TRBV5-1; D not resolved. Germline CDR1 SGHRS, CDR2 YFSETQ. The CDR3 sequence is 14 residues long. V lost 4 bases, J lost 5 bases, and 15 bases lay in between. This chain's CDR3 is CASSLHGSNYGYTF. In DNA, the CDR3 is TGCGCCAGCAGCCTTCACGGTTCCAATTATGGCTACACCTTC. Drawing the rest from reference TRBV5-1 and TRBJ1-2, the complete variable domain is KAGVTQTPRYLIKTRGQQVTLSCSPISGHRSVSWYQQTPGQGLQFLFEYFSETQRNKGNFPGRFSGRQFSNSRSEMNVSTLELGDSALYLCASSLHGSNYGYTFGSGTRLTVV.

This clone was counted a single time. The CDR3 nucleotides read TGTGCCAGCAGCGTTTCCTCGGGGGGCTCCTACGAGCAGTACTTC. It specifies CASSVSSGGSYEQYF. The chain joins TRBV9 to TRBJ2-7; TRBD2 matches at 7 bases. This CDR3 region has 15 residues. Trimming cost V 2 bases and J 0 bases; bases outside gene matches: 5. In germline, CDR1 is SGDLS, CDR2 YYNGEE.